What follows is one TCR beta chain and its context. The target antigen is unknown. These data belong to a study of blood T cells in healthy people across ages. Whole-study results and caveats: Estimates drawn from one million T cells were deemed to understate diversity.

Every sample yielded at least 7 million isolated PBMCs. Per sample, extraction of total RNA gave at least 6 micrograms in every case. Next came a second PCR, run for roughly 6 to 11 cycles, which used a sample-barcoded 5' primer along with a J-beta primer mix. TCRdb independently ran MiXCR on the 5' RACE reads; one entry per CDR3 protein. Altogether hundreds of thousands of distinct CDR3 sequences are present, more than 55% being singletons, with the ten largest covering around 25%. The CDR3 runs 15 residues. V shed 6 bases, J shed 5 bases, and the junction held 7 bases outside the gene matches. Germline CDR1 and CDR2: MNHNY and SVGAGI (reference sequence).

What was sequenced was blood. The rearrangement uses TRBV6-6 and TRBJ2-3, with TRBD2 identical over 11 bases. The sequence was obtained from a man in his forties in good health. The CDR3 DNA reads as TGTGCCAGCAGACCAGCCGGGACTAGCGGAGATACGCAGTATTTT. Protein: CASRPAGTSGDTQYF.